A single T cell receptor (beta chain) is shown here with its context. What it binds is not known. This specimen comes from a study of monozygotic twins with inflammatory bowel disease. Germline CDR1 DFQATT, CDR2 SNEGSKA (reference sequence). This CDR3 has 15 amino acids. Broader study findings: Distinct T cell subtypes could not be told apart. Possibly reflecting limited power, no difference in repertoire similarity was found between concordant and discordant twins.

From the 5' RACE reads, TCRdb lists one entry per CDR3 protein and no DNA. This sample lists hundreds of thousands of distinct CDR3 sequences; its ten largest clones have 2% to 3%. This receptor was taken from a human donor with ulcerative colitis or Crohn's disease, or a healthy co-twin of an affected twin (not recorded which). The sequenced material came from blood. The chain is built from TRBV20-1 and TRBJ1-1; TCRdb picks TRBD1, but there is no DNA to check that call. This CDR3 reads CSARDLRGLGTEAFF.